This TCR beta chain was profiled in a study of T-cell reconstitution after alpha-beta-depleted transplantation in children. Molecular barcoding with unique molecular identifiers was used for the TCRbeta library. TCRdb itself ran the PCR reads through MiXCR, one entry per CDR3 protein. Of around 480,000 distinct CDR3 sequences listed, over 25% are singletons. CDR3 length equals 15 residues. Germline V lookup: CDR1 SGHTA, CDR2 FQGNSA. Losses at the gene ends were 5 bases for V and 5 bases for J; bases not matched to a gene: 11. This material consisted of PBMCs from the stem cell graft donor, taken from the stem cell graft. The genes are TRBV7-2 and TRBJ1-2; 7 bases match TRBD1. This receptor was obtained from a human donor who donated a stem cell graft to a child with aplastic anemia. The CDR3 DNA follows: TGTGCCAGCAGCCTTAATTGGGACAGCATGTATGGCTACACCTTC. This sequence encodes CASSLNWDSMYGYTF.